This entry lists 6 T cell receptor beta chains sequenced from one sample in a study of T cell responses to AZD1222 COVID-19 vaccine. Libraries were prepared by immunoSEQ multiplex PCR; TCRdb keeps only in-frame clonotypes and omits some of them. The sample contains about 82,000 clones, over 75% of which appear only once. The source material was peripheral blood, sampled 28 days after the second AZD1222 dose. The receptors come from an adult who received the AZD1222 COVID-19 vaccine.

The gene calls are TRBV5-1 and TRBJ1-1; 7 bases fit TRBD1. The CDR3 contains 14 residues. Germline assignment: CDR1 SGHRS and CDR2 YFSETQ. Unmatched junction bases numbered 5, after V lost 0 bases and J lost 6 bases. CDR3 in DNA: TGCGCCAGCAGCTTGGAGCTCCAGGGGGCTGAAGCTTTCTTT. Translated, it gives CASSLELQGAEAFF.

The CDR3 sequence is CAWRTGPFEEAFF. In DNA, the CDR3 is TGTGCCTGGCGTACAGGCCCTTTCGAGGAAGCTTTCTTT. The genes are TRBV30 and TRBJ1-1, with D perhaps matching TRBD1 (5 bases). V was shortened by 5 bases and J by 8 bases, with 18 bases between the two germline ends. The CDR3 is made up of 13 amino acids. The germline V gene has CDR1 GTSNPN and CDR2 SVGIG (reference sequence).

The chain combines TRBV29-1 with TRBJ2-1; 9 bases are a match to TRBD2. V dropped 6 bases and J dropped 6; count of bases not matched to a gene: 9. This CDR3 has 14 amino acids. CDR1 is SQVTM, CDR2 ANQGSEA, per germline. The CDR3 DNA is TGCAGCGTGGATACTAGCGGGCGCCGCAATGAGCAGTTCTTC. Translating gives CSVDTSGRRNEQFF.

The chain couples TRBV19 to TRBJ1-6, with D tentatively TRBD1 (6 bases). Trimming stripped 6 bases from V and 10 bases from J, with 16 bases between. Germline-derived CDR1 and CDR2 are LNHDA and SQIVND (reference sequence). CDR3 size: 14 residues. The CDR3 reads CASRDRSLESPLHF. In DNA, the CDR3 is TGTGCCAGTAGAGACAGGTCTTTGGAGTCACCCCTCCACTTT.

Here the CDR3 DNA reads TGTGCCAGCAGCTTAGTGACAAACCCGATTGTAGGTGGGGATTCACCCCTCCACTTT. Its translation: CASSLVTNPIVGGDSPLHF. The gene calls are TRBV11-3 and TRBJ1-6; D gene ambiguous. The CDR3 has 19 residues. Germline-derived CDR1 and CDR2 are SGHNT and YENEEA. Trimming shortened V by 1 base and J by 8 bases, and 24 bases separated the two germline ends.

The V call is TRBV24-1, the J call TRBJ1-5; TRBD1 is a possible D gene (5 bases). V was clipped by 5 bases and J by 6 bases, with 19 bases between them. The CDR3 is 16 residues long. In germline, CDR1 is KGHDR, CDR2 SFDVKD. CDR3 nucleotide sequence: TGTGCCACCAGTGCACCTGGGCAGGGAGCTGGTCAGCCCCAGCATTTT. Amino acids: CATSAPGQGAGQPQHF.